What follows are 19 T cell receptor beta chains derived from one specimen sequenced in a study of T-cell reconstitution after alpha-beta-depleted transplantation in children. Preparing the TCRbeta library involved the use of unique molecular identifiers. TCRdb re-called the PCR reads with MiXCR, one entry per CDR3 protein. Of roughly 300,000 distinct CDR3 sequences in the sample, approximately 10% are singletons; the top ten hold around 20%. Sequenced material: peripheral blood, taken 180 days after TCRalphabeta/CD19-depleted stem cell transplant. These receptors all come from a male patient aged 2-9 years who had a stem cell transplant for chronic granulomatous disease, so the T cells may come from the graft donor.

This clonotype occurred many times. V and J are TRBV29-1 and TRBJ1-5; D remains ambiguous. Germline CDR1 and CDR2: SQVTM and ANQGSEA. V lost 3 bases and J 2 bases, leaving 11 bases between the germline ends. The CDR3 runs to 14 residues. The CDR3 DNA reads as TGCAGCGTTGAGGACGGGAGCGGCAATCAGCCCCAGCATTTT. Protein sequence: CSVEDGSGNQPQHF.

This clonotype was picked up many times. The chain couples TRBV20-1 to TRBJ2-1; 10 nucleotides line up with TRBD2. The trim removed 0 bases at V and 4 bases at J, leaving 12 bases unmatched. The CDR3 is 18 amino acids. Germline CDR1 DFQATT, CDR2 SNEGSKA (reference sequence). The chain's CDR3 is CSAREGEREGLRYNEQFF. For the CDR3, the DNA is TGCAGTGCTAGAGAGGGTGAGCGGGAGGGACTGAGGTACAATGAGCAGTTCTTC.

Many counts were recorded for this clonotype. The V and J genes are TRBV30 and TRBJ1-2; TRBD1 might be the D (5 bases). V lost 0 bases and J 4 bases, leaving 15 bases between the germline ends. This CDR3 is built from 15 residues. Germline CDR1 and CDR2: GTSNPN and SVGIG (reference sequence). CDR3 residues: CAWSVRDRDSYGYTF. The CDR3 DNA follows: TGTGCCTGGAGTGTACGGGACCGAGACTCCTATGGCTACACCTTC.

The rearrangement joins TRBV4-1 to TRBJ1-2; D is unclear. The CDR3 has 15 residues. V lost 3 bases to trimming and J lost 0 bases, with 11 bases between them. The germline V gene encodes CDR1 MGHRA and CDR2 YSYEKL. This chain's CDR3 is CASSQVRNTNYGYTF. In DNA form, the CDR3 reads TGCGCCAGCAGCCAGGTCAGGAACACTAACTATGGCTACACCTTC.

The sample holds many counts of this clonotype. The chain has TRBV5-6 and TRBJ2-7; D may correspond to TRBD1 or TRBD2 (5 bases each). Looked up from germline, CDR1 is SGHDT and CDR2 is YYEEEE. This CDR3 is 16 amino acids long. Trimming left V 1 base short and J 3 bases short, with 17 bases between. CDR3 sequence (DNA): TGTGCCAGCAGCTTGAAGAGGGGCCCAGAGGTCTACGAGCAGTACTTC. Its translation is CASSLKRGPEVYEQYF.

The chain has TRBV27 and TRBJ2-7; TRBD2 matches 11 bases. Per the germline V gene, CDR1 is MNHEY and CDR2 is SMNVEV (reference sequence). V gave up 5 bases and J gave up 4 bases; unmatched junction bases: 19. CDR3 size: 19 residues. CDR3 nucleotides: TGTGCCAGCAGTCCGATTCGGGGATTAGCGGGAGGGCTGAGGTACGAGCAGTACTTC. Translation gives CASSPIRGLAGGLRYEQYF.

To note about this clonotype: A read error is likely here: a far larger clone is one base away. The chain is built from TRBV2 and TRBJ2-7; D not resolved. This CDR3 has 10 residues. Germline V CDR1 and CDR2: SNHLY, FYNNEI. The V gene lost 6 bases and the J gene lost 8 bases, with 8 bases spanning the gap. The CDR3 bases are TGTGCCAGCAGGAGATACCAGCAGTACTTC. Protein product: CASRRYQQYF.

This clonotype was seen repeatedly, ten times or more. The J gene is TRBJ2-3, the V gene TRBV7-9; 9 bases are shared with TRBD2. CDR1 and CDR2 (germline): SEHNR, FQNEAQ (reference sequence). The length of the CDR3 is 16 residues. The J segment lost 2 bases and the V segment lost 5 bases, leaving 8 bases of the junction unmatched. The CDR3 sequence: CASSPGLAPVTDTQYF. CDR3 sequence (DNA): TGTGCCAGCAGCCCCGGACTAGCGCCCGTCACAGATACGCAGTATTTT.

As concerns this clonotype: Being one base from a much bigger clone, this may be a read error. The gene calls are TRBV12-3 or TRBV12-4 and TRBJ2-2; D may match TRBD1 or TRBD2 (5 bases each). The CDR3 contains 14 residues. The CDR3, as DNA: TGTGCCAGCAGTTTAAGGGGTTCCACCGGGGAGCTGTCTTTT. Protein sequence: CASSLRGSTGELSF.

The table lists this clonotype with a count of one. Possible read error: a much larger clone is one base away. The chain has TRBV6-1 and TRBJ2-5; 7 bases match TRBD2. CDR1 MNHNS and CDR2 SASEGT come from the germline V gene. This CDR3 is built from 15 residues. After removal of 6 bases from V and 5 bases from J, the junction contained 12 bases not matched to a gene. CDR3 bases: TGTGCCAGCAGCCGCTCCCGTGGGGGGGATGAGACCCAGTACTTC. This sequence encodes CASSRSRGGDETQYF.

The J gene is TRBJ2-2, the V gene TRBV20-1, with D tentatively TRBD1 or TRBD2 (5 bases each). CDR3 length: 16 residues. CDR1 DFQATT and CDR2 SNEGSKA come from the germline V gene (reference sequence). Trimming removed 5 bases from V and 4 bases from J, with 20 bases in between. CDR3 residues: CSAQPGPLRGTGELFF. CDR3 in DNA: TGCAGTGCTCAACCGGGACCCTTGCGAGGCACCGGGGAGCTGTTTTTT.

The sample holds many counts of this clonotype. The chain has TRBV20-1 and TRBJ2-2; TRBD2 agrees at 7 bases. This CDR3 comprises 14 residues. In germline, CDR1 is DFQATT, CDR2 SNEGSKA (reference sequence). V dropped 7 bases and J dropped 0; count of bases not matched to a gene: 5. This CDR3 reads CSVLGLSNTGELFF. CDR3 sequence (DNA): TGCAGTGTTTTGGGACTATCGAACACCGGGGAGCTGTTTTTT.

This clonotype was found many times. The chain recombines TRBV7-6 with TRBJ1-5; no clear D gene. Per the germline V gene, CDR1 is SGHVS and CDR2 is FNYEAQ. The CDR3 is 13 amino acids. V dropped 0 bases and J dropped 7 bases, with 7 bases sitting between them. The CDR3 nucleotides read TGTGCCAGCAGCTTAGCATTAGGGCAGCCCCAGCATTTT. The encoded protein is CASSLALGQPQHF.

CDR3 coding DNA: TGTGCCATCAGTGAGAGGACAGGGTTCACAGATACGCAGTATTTT. It codes for CAISERTGFTDTQYF. The V and J genes are TRBV10-3 and TRBJ2-3; 8 nucleotides match TRBD1. V shed 2 bases and J 2 bases; nucleotides not matched to a gene: 3. The CDR3 has 15 residues. Germline-derived CDR1 and CDR2 are ENHRY and SYGVKD.

Many counts were recorded for this clonotype. This chain connects TRBV20-1 to TRBJ2-3; TRBD2 matches 12 bases. V dropped 3 bases and J dropped 4; count of bases not matched to a gene: 8. The CDR3 contains 16 residues. CDR1 is DFQATT and CDR2 is SNEGSKA in the germline V gene (reference sequence). CDR3 amino acids: CSASALAGGFSDTQYF. CDR3 coding DNA: TGCAGTGCTAGTGCTCTAGCGGGGGGGTTCTCAGATACGCAGTATTTT.

This clonotype was counted ten times or more. V gene TRBV24-1 combines with J gene TRBJ2-1; D is perhaps TRBD2 (6 bases). This CDR3 region has 17 residues. The germline gives CDR1 KGHDR, CDR2 SFDVKD. V lost 4 bases, J lost 3 bases, and 18 bases lay in between. The CDR3 bases are TGTGCCACCAGTGACCTTGGGGGGTTAGGGGACTACAATGAGCAGTTCTTC. Its translation: CATSDLGGLGDYNEQFF.

This clonotype was counted many times. The rearrangement links TRBV6-2 or TRBV6-3 to TRBJ2-1, with D unclear. The V and J ends lost 7 bases and 0 bases respectively, with 13 bases between them. Germline CDR1 is MNHEY and CDR2 is SVGEGT. The CDR3 has 15 amino acids. This chain's CDR3 is CASKPGQISYNEQFF. CDR3 DNA: TGTGCCAGCAAGCCTGGGCAGATCTCCTACAATGAGCAGTTCTTC.

Worth noting for this clonotype: A much larger clone lies a single base off, so this may be a read error. The genes are TRBV20-1 and TRBJ2-7; no firm D call. Per the germline V gene, CDR1 is DFQATT and CDR2 is SNEGSKA (reference sequence). CDR3 length: 14 amino acids. CDR3 loop: CSARARVGAYEQHF. DNA of the CDR3: TGCAGTGCTAGAGCCCGGGTGGGTGCTTACGAGCAGCACTTC.

In regard to this clonotype: A much larger clone lies a single base off, so this may be a read error. J is TRBJ1-2 and V is TRBV5-1; no firm D call. Germline lookup yields CDR1 SGHRS and CDR2 YFSETQ. The CDR3 is 13 amino acids. CDR3 sequence reads: CASSLGQDYGYPF. The DNA for the CDR3 is TGCGCCAGCAGCTTGGGGCAGGACTATGGCTACCCCTTC.